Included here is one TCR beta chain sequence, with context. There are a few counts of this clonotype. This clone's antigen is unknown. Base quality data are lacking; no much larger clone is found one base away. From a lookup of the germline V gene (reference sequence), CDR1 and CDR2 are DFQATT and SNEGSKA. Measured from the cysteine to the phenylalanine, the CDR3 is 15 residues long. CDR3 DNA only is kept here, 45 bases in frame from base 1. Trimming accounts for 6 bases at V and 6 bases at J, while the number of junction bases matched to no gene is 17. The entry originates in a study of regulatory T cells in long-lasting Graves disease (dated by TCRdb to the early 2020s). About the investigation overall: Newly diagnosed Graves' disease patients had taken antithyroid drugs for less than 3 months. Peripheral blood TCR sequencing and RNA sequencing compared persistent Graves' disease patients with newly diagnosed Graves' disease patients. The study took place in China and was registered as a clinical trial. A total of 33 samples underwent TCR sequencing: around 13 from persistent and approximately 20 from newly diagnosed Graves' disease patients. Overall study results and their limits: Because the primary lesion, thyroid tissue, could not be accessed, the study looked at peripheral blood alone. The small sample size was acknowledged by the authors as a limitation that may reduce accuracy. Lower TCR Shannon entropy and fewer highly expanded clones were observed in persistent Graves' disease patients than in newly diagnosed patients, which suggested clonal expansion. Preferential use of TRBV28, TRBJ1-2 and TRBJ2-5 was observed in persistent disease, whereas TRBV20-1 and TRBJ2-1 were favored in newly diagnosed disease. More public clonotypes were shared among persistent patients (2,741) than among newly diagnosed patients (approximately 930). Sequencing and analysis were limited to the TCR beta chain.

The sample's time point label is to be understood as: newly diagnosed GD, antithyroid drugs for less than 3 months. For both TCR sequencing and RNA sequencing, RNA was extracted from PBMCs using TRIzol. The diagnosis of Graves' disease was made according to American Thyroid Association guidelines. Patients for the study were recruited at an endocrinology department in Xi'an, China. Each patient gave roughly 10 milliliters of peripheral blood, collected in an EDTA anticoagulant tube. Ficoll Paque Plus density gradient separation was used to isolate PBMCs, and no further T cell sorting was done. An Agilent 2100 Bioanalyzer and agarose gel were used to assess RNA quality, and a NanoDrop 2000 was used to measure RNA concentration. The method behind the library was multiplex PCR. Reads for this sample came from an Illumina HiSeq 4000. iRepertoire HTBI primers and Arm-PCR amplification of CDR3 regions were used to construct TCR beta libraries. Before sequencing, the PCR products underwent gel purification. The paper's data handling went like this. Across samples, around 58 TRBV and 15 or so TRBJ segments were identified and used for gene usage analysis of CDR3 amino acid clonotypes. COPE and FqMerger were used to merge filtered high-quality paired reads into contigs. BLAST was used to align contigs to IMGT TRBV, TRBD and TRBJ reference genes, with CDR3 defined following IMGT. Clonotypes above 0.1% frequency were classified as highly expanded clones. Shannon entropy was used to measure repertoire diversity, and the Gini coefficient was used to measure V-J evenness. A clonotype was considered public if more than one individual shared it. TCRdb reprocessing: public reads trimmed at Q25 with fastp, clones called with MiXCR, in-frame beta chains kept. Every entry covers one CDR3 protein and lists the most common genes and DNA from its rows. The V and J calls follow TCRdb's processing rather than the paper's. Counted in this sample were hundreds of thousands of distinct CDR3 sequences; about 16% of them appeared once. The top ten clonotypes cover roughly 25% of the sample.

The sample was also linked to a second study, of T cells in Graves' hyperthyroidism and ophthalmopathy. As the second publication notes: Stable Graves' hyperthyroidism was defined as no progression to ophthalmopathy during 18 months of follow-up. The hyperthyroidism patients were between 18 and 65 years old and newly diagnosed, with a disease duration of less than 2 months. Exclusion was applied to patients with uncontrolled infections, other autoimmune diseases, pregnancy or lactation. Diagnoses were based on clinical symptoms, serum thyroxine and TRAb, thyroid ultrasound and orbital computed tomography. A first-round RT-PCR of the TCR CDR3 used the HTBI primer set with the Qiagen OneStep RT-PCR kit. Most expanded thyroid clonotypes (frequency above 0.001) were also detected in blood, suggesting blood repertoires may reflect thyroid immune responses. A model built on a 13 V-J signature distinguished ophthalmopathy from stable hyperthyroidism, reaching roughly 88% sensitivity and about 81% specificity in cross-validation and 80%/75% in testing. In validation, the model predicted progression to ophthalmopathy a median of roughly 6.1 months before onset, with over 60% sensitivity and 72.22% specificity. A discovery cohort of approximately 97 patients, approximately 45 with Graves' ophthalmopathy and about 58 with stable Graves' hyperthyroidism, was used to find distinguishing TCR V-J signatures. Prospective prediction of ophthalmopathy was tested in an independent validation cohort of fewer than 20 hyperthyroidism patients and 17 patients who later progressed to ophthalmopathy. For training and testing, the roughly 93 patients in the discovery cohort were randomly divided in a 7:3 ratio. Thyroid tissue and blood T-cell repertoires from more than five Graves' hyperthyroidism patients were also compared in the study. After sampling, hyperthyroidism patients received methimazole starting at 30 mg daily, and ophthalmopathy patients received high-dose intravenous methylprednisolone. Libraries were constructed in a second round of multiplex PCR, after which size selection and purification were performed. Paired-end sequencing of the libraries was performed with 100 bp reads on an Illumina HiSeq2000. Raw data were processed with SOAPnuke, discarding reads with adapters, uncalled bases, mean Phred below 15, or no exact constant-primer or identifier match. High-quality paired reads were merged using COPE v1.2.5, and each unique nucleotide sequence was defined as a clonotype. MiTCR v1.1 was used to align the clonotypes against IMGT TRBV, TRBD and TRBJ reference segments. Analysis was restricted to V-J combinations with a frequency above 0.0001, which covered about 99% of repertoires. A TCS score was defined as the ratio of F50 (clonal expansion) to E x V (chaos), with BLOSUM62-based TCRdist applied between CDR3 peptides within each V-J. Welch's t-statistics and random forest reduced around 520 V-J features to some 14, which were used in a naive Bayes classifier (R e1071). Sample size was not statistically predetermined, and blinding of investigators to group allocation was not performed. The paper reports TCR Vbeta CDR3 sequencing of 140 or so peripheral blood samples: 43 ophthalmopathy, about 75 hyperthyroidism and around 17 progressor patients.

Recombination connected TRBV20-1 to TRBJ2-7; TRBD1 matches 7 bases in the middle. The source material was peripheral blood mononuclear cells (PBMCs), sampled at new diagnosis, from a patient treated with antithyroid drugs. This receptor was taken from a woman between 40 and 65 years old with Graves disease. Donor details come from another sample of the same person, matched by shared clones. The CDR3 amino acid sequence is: CSAPMGQGVVGEQYF. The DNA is TGCAGTGCCCCTATGGGGCAGGGGGTGGTCGGCGAGCAGTACTTC.